This T cell receptor beta chain was sequenced for a study of CD8+ T cells in alopecia areata. Study details: Treatment ran 6 to 18 months, with 6 months of follow-up afterward. Study-wide results and limits: Patients shared TCRs less clearly than mice did, possibly owing to HLA.

V was shortened by 4 bases and J by 0 bases, with 16 bases between the two germline ends. The CDR3 is 17 amino acids. The germline gives CDR1 PRHDT, CDR2 FYEKMQ (reference sequence). Punch biopsies of lesional scalp, plus peripheral blood, were taken from alopecia areata patients. RNA was isolated and reverse transcribed to cDNA, the sequencing template. The method was immunoSEQ multiplex PCR; TCRdb's version includes in-frame clones alone and lacks a portion of them. The sample records 5,900 or so clones, over 45% being singletons. Of note for this clone: The antigen remains unidentified.

This receptor was obtained from a human donor with alopecia areata. The chain is built from TRBV13 and TRBJ2-1; D may be TRBD2 (5 bases). Sequenced input: skin. The CDR3 loop reads CASSSTFEGDSYNEQFF. The CDR3 nucleotides are TGTGCCAGCAGCTCCACTTTCGAGGGAGACTCCTACAATGAGCAGTTCTTC.